Sequencing of this T cell receptor (beta chain) was carried out in a study of blood T cell repertoires in COVID-19. Across the study: PBMCs, B-cell-depleted T cells, or T cells provided the cDNA or gDNA that made up the material.

As processed by the authors: Amplified reference gene primers provided the basis for estimating nucleated cell counts. Some clones are missing from TCRdb's copy, which holds only in-frame ones; the method was immunoSEQ multiplex PCR. The V and J calls and clone size are taken from that table; D and trimming were inferred from the DNA. The sample yields approximately 260,000 clones, about 80% seen once. The material sequenced was PBMCs or T cells enriched from blood (not recorded which). The sequence derives from a man aged 45 to 65 who had recovered from COVID-19.

This CDR3 reads CASSRTVNYGYTF. CDR3 nucleotides: TGTGCCAGCAGCCGGACAGTCAACTATGGCTACACCTTC. The V call is TRBV7-2, the J call TRBJ1-2; tentatively, D is TRBD1 (6 bases). CDR3 length: 13 amino acids. The V end was cut by 5 bases, the J end by 2 bases, with 9 bases between. Germline assignment: CDR1 SGHTA and CDR2 FQGNSA.